This T cell receptor (beta chain) was identified in a study of blood T cell repertoires in COVID-19. Overall study context: The analysed material was cDNA or gDNA that came from T cells, B-cell-depleted T cells, or PBMCs.

Clones were read by immunoSEQ multiplex PCR, and TCRdb kept only the in-frame ones, dropping some. In the table there are around 150,000 clones, roughly 84% of which are singletons. Ages ranged from roughly 18 to 100 years, with residence in about 23 US areas. The V end lost 1 base, the J end lost 4 bases, and 4 bases lay between the germline ends. The CDR3 covers 12 residues. The sequence was collected from a woman aged 55 to 70 who had recovered from COVID-19. The chain carries TRBV12-3 or TRBV12-4 and TRBJ1-1, with D unclear. The source material was PBMCs or T cells enriched from blood (not recorded which). CDR3 region: CASSLVGTEAFF. The CDR3 nucleotides are TGTGCCAGCAGTTTAGTCGGCACTGAAGCTTTCTTT.